This passage covers 11 T cell receptor beta chains from one sample sequenced in a study of radiation and T cells in renal cell carcinoma. TCRdb's copy holds only in-frame clones and misses some; the assay was immunoSEQ multiplex PCR. This table holds some 120,000 clones, around 82% found once. Sample time point: blood 2 weeks post-SBRT. Treatment reported: 15 Gy SBRT to primary tumor, nephrectomy 4 weeks later. The input for sequencing was blood, taken from a patient whose treatment included radiotherapy and nephrectomy. These TCRs come from a man in his fifties with renal cell carcinoma.

The chain joins TRBV7-6 to TRBJ1-1; TRBD1 matches 10 bases. This CDR3 is built from 12 residues. J lost 11 bases, V lost 6 bases, and 6 bases had no gene match. Germline assignment: CDR1 SGHVS and CDR2 FNYEAQ. This CDR3 is CASRDPGQGAFF. As DNA, the CDR3 is TGTGCCAGCAGAGATCCGGGACAGGGGGCTTTCTTT.

The chain combines TRBV6-4 with TRBJ2-1; 11 bases line up with TRBD2. CDR1 MRHNA and CDR2 SNTAGT come from the germline V gene. J gave up 10 bases and V 6 bases, and 8 bases lay outside the gene matches. The CDR3 loop spans 14 amino acids. This CDR3 is CASSTGTSGREQFF. The CDR3 DNA follows: TGTGCCAGCAGCACCGGGACTAGCGGACGAGAGCAGTTCTTC.

This clone was observed a handful of times. CDR3 region: CASCSDTGELFF. DNA for the CDR3: TGTGCCAGCTGTAGCGACACCGGGGAGCTGTTTTTT. The genes are TRBV2 and TRBJ2-2, with D possibly being TRBD2 (5 bases). Germline lookup yields CDR1 SNHLY and CDR2 FYNNEI. Trimming took 8 bases from V and 3 from J, leaving 7 bases between them. CDR3 length equals 12 residues. Together with reference TRBV2 and TRBJ2-2, the CDR3 gives the full variable domain: EPEVTQTPSHQVTQMGQEVILRCVPISNHLYFYWYRQILGQKVEFLVSFYNNEISEKSEIFDDQFSVERPDGSNFTLKIRSTKLEDSAMYFCASCSDTGELFFGEGSRLTVL.

This chain uses TRBV19 with TRBJ1-1; no clear D gene. The V end was cut by 1 base, the J end by 5 bases, with 2 bases between. Germline lookup yields CDR1 LNHDA and CDR2 SQIVND (reference sequence). The CDR3 runs to 11 residues. The CDR3 sequence: CASSIGTEAFF. The CDR3 bases are TGTGCCAGTAGTATAGGTACTGAAGCTTTCTTT.

The CDR3 DNA is TGTGCCAGCAGTTATTCCGGGACTGGGGACTTCGAGCAGTACTTC. This gives the protein CASSYSGTGDFEQYF. V is TRBV6-5 and J is TRBJ2-7; D might be TRBD2 (6 bases). The V end was cut by 3 bases, the J end by 6 bases, with 18 bases between. This CDR3 is built from 15 residues. The V gene's germline CDR1 is MNHEY and CDR2 SVGAGI.

This clone was seen only a few times. The chain has TRBV11-2 and TRBJ2-7; maybe TRBD1 (6 bases). V was clipped by 4 bases and J by 5 bases, with 27 bases between them. The CDR3 length is 18 residues. CDR1 and CDR2 (germline): SGHAT, FQNNGV. Here the CDR3 reads CASSSLQSRDTRRHEQYF. CDR3 in DNA: TGTGCCAGCAGCTCCCTGCAAAGCCGGGACACGAGACGTCACGAGCAGTACTTC.

This chain connects TRBV7-2 to TRBJ2-7; 10 bases align to TRBD1. Germline CDR1 reads SGHTA; CDR2 reads FQGNSA. The V segment lost 1 base and the J segment 6 bases; nucleotides outside the gene matches: 6. This CDR3 has 15 residues. The CDR3 coding sequence is TGTGCCAGCAGCTTAGGACAGGGGGCGCTCTCCGAGCAGTACTTC. This sequence encodes CASSLGQGALSEQYF.

The genes are TRBV19 and TRBJ2-5, with D perhaps TRBD1 (6 bases). CDR3 length: 13 residues. Trimming took 4 bases from V and 5 from J, leaving 11 bases between them. CDR1 and CDR2 from the germline V gene are LNHDA and SQIVND (reference sequence). DNA of the CDR3: TGTGCCAGTAGTACGGACAGAAAGGAGACCCAGTACTTC. Protein: CASSTDRKETQYF.

V and J are TRBV9 and TRBJ1-5, with D uncertain. The germline V gene encodes CDR1 SGDLS and CDR2 YYNGEE. Trimming stripped 4 bases from V and 5 bases from J, with 16 bases between. CDR3 size: 15 residues. The CDR3 nucleotides are TGTGCCAGCAGCCCAAGCCCCGACGGCTATCAGCCCCAGCATTTT. This translates into CASSPSPDGYQPQHF.

V usage is TRBV30 and J usage is TRBJ1-4; D ambiguous. Germline CDR1 GTSNPN, CDR2 SVGIG (reference sequence). The CDR3 runs to 12 residues. Trimming removed 1 base at V and 8 bases at J, with 8 bases between. The DNA for the CDR3 is TGTGCCTGGAGTGCGGGTTTCGAAAAACTGTTTTTT. Its translation is CAWSAGFEKLFF.

The chain carries TRBV30 and TRBJ1-2, with D perhaps TRBD1 (5 bases). The CDR3 length is 15 residues. With 4 bases removed from V and 1 base from J, the gap between germline ends came to 16 bases. CDR1 and CDR2 from the germline V gene are GTSNPN and SVGIG (reference sequence). Here the CDR3 DNA reads TGTGCCTGGACCACCGGGGCTGATTTTAACTATGGCTACACCTTC. Its translation: CAWTTGADFNYGYTF.